The clone carrying this T cell receptor beta chain was seen more than once but under ten times. Its antigen is as yet unknown. Germline CDR1 is MNHEY and CDR2 is SVGEGT. V lost 6 bases and J lost 0; bases outside the gene matches: 18. The CDR3 has 20 amino acids. This sample is drawn from a study of T cells in Graves' hyperthyroidism and ophthalmopathy. General study results and limits: Ophthalmopathy cases were set apart from stable hyperthyroidism by a 13 V-J model. In validation, the model predicted ophthalmopathy. These predictions came a median about 6.2 months before onset.

A patient was excluded if there was uncontrolled infection, other autoimmune disease, pregnancy or lactation. Source material for PBMCs was more than 7.5 ml fresh peripheral blood. Researchers took RNA transcripts and amplified the TCR beta CDR3 regions from them. TCR CDR3 regions were first amplified by RT-PCR with HTBI primers. TCRdb reprocessed the multiplex PCR reads via MiXCR and lists one record per CDR3 protein. The sample shows about 420,000 distinct CDR3 sequences, approximately 14% of them seen only once. What was sequenced was blood. This TCR was recovered from a young woman with Graves' hyperthyroidism. This chain uses TRBV6-2 or TRBV6-3 with TRBJ2-1; TRBD1 aligns across 9 bases. Here the CDR3 reads CASSTLRDRVRGGSYNEQFF. CDR3 DNA: TGTGCCAGCAGCACCCTCAGGGACAGGGTAAGGGGGGGCTCCTACAATGAGCAGTTCTTC.